This T cell receptor beta chain is from a study of blood T cell repertoires in COVID-19. Study at large: PBMCs, B-cell-depleted T cells, or T cells provided the cDNA or gDNA that made up the material.

There are 16 residues in the CDR3. Trimming stripped 5 bases from V and 1 base from J, with 15 bases between. The germline CDR1 and CDR2 sequences are SGHTA and FQGNSA. In the original analysis: Reference gene primer amplification gave nucleated cell count estimates. The assay was immunoSEQ multiplex PCR, and TCRdb's table has in-frame clones only and misses some. The V and J calls and clone size were taken over from that table, and D and trimming were inferred from the DNA. The table has some 220,000 clones, around 83% seen once. This clone appeared once. Sequenced: peripheral blood. The rearrangement uses TRBV7-2 and TRBJ2-1; a possible D gene is TRBD2 (6 bases). The sequence came from a man over 45 with active or convalescent COVID-19. The CDR3 DNA reads TGTGCCAGCAGCCCCCGGCGGCGGGGATCCTACAATGAGCAGTTCTTC. Translation: CASSPRRRGSYNEQFF.